The clone carrying this TCR beta chain was recorded at least ten times. This record belongs to a study of response to subunit inactivated influenza vaccine. The length of the CDR3 is 14 residues. The V gene end was trimmed by 5 bases and the J gene end by 5 bases; junction bases not matched to a gene: 8. From germline, CDR1 is SGHAT and CDR2 FQNNGV. TCRdb re-analysed the RT-PCR reads in MiXCR, keeping a single row per CDR3 protein. The sample yields about 180,000 distinct CDR3 sequences, about 10% seen once. The sequence was obtained from a man between 45 and 60 years old who received an inactivated influenza vaccine. This rearrangement joins TRBV11-2 to TRBJ2-7; TRBD1 matches at 8 bases. The sequences come from non-naive T cells sorted from PBMCs, collected on the day of vaccination. The CDR3 loop is CASSDRDRRDEQYF. In DNA form, the CDR3 reads TGTGCCAGCAGCGACAGGGACAGGCGGGACGAGCAGTACTTC.